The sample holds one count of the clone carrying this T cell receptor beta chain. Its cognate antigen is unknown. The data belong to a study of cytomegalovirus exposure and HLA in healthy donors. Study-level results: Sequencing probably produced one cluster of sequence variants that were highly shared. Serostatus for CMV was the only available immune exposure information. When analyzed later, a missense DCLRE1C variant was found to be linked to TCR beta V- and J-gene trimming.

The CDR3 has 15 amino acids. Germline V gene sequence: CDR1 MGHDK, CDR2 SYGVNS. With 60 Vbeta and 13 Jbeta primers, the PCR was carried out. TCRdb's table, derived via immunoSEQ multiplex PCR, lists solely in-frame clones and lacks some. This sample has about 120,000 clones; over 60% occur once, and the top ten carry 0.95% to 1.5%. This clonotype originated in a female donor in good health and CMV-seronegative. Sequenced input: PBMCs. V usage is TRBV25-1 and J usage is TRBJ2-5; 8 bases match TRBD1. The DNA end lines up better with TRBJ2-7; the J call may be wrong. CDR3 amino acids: CASSTQDRASYEQYF. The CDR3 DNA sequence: TGTGCCAGCAGTACCCAGGACAGGGCTTCCTACGAGCAGTACTTC.